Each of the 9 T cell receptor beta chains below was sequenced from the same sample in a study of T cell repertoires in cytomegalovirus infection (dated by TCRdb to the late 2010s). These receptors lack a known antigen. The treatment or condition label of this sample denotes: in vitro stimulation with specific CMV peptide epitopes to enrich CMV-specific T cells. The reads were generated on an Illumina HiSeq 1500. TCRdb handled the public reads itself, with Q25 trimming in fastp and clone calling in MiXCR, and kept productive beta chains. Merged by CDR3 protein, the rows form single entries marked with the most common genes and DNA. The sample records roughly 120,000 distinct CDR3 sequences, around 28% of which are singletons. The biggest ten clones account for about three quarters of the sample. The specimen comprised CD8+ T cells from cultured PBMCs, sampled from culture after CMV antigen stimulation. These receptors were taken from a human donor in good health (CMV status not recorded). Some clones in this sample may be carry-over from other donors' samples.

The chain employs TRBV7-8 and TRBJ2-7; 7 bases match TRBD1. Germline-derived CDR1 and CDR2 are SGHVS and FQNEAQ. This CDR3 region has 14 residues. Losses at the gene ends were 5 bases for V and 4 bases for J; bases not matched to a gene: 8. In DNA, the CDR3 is TGTGCCAGCAGCCCCCGGGACAGATATTACGAGCAGTACTTC. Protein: CASSPRDRYYEQYF.

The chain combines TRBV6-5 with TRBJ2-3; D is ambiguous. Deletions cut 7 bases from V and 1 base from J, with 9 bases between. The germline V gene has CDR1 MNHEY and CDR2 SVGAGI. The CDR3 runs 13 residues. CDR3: CASTWAGTDTQYF. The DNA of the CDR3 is TGTGCCAGCACCTGGGCCGGCACAGATACGCAGTATTTT.

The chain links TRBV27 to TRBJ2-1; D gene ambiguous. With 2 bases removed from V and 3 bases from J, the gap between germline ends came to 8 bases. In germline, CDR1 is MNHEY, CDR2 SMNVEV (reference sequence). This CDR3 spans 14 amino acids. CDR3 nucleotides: TGTGCCAGCAGTTTACAGGTATTCTACAATGAGCAGTTCTTC. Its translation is CASSLQVFYNEQFF.

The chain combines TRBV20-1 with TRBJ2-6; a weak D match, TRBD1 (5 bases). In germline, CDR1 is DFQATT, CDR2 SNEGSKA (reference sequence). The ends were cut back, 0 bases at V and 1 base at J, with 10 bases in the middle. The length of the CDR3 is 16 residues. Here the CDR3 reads CSARDPRTSGANVLTF. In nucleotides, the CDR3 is TGCAGTGCTAGAGATCCAAGGACATCTGGGGCCAACGTCCTGACTTTC.

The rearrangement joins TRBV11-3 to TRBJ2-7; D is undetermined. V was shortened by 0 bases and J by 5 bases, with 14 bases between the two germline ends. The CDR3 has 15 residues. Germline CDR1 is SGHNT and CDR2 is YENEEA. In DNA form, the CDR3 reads TGTGCCAGCAGCTTAGATGGCCCAGGCCTGAACGAGCAGTACTTC. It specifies CASSLDGPGLNEQYF.

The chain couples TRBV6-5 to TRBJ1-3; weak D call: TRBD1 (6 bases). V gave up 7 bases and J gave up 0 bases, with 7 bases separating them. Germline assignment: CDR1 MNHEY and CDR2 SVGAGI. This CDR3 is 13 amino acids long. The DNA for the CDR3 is TGTGCCAGCACCAGGGGCTCTGGAAACACCATATATTTT. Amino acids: CASTRGSGNTIYF.

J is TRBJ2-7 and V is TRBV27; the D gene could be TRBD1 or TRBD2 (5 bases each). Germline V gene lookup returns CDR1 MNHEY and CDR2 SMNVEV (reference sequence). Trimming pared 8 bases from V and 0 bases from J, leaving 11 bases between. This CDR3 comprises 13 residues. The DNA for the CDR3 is TGTGCCAGCGGCGCCGGGGCCTCCTACGAGCAGTACTTC. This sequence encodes CASGAGASYEQYF.

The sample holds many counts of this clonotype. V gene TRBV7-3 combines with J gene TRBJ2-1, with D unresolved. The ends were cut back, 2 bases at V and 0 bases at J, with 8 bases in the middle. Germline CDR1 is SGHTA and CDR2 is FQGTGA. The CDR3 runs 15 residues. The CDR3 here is CASSLDPSSYNEQFF. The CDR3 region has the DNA TGTGCCAGCAGCTTAGACCCGAGCTCCTACAATGAGCAGTTCTTC.

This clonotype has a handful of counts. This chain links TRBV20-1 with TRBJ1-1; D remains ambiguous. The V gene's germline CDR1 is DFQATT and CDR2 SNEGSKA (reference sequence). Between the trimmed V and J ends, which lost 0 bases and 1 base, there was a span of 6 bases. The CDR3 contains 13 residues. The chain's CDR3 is CSARDLGNTEAFF. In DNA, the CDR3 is TGCAGTGCTAGAGATCTGGGGAACACTGAAGCTTTCTTT.